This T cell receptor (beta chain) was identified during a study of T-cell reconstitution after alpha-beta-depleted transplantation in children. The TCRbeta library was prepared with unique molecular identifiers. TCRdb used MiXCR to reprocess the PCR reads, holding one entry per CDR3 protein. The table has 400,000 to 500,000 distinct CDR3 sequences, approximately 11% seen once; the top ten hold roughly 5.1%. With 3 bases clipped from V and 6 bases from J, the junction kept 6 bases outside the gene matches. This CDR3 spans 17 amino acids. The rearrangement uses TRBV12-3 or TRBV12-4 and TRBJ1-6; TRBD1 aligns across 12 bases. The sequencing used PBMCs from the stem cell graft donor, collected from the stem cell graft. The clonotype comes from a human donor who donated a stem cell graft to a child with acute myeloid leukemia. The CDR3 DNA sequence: TGTGCCAGCAGTTTTGGGGGACAGGGGGCGCGTAATTCACCCCTCCACTTT. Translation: CASSFGGQGARNSPLHF.